This TCR beta chain was observed in a study of OX40 agonist ivuxolimab in advanced cancers. Study-wide context: Patients achieving partial responses numbered three: one hepatocellular carcinoma case and two cutaneous melanoma cases. General study results and limits: More expanded clones were seen, on average, in CD8+ T cells than in CD4+.

The study sampled blood at baseline, cycle 4 day 1, and cycle 7 day 1. This clone was recorded once. Its antigen is still unknown. Sequencing was performed with immunoSEQ multiplex PCR; in TCRdb, only in-frame clones are kept and a portion is missing. The sample lists roughly 89,000 clones, 86% occurring once. CDR3 length equals 18 residues. Trimming removed 3 bases from V and 4 bases from J; junction bases left unmatched: 15. CDR1 and CDR2 from the germline V gene are SGHTA and FQGTGA. The sample was CD4+ or CD8+ T cells sorted from blood, taken in a trial of the OX40 agonist ivuxolimab. The V and J genes are TRBV7-3 and TRBJ1-1; 9 bases match TRBD1. This TCR derives from an adult with an advanced solid tumor such as melanoma, head and neck, liver or kidney cancer. CDR3 in amino acids: CASSLTPGQGLGGTEAFF. CDR3 DNA sequence: TGTGCCAGCAGCTTGACCCCGGGACAGGGACTGGGGGGCACTGAAGCTTTCTTT.